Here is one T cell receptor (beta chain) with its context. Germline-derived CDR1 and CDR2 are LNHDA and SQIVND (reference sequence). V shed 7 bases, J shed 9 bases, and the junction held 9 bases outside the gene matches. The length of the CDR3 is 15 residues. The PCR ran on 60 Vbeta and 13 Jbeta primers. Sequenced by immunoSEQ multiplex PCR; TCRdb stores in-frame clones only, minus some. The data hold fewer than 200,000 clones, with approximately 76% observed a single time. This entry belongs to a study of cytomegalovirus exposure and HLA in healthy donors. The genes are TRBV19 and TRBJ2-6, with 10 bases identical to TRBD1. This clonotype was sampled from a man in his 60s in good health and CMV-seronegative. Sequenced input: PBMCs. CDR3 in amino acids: CASTIGQGEVNVLTF. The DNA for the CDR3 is TGTGCCAGTACCATAGGACAGGGGGAGGTCAACGTCCTGACTTTC.